The rows below give T cell receptor beta chains drawn from one sample of a study of blood T cell repertoires in COVID-19. Method: immunoSEQ multiplex PCR; TCRdb's copy keeps in-frame clones and lacks some. The sample yields roughly 110,000 clones, about two thirds seen once. Sample: peripheral blood. Receptors were obtained from a human donor with acute or convalescent COVID-19. The donor label of this sample is uncertain. CDR3s include the opening cysteine and the closing phenylalanine or tryptophan. Fields, in order: D gene, J gene, clone size, V gene, CDR3 DNA, CDR3 protein. A D gene is named only where the DNA matches it firmly. Not all rows give a size; the values are once, few, many and, for expanded clones, a class.

d_gene: TRBD1
j_gene: TRBJ2-3
abundance: .
v_gene: TRBV18
CDR3nt: TGTGCCAGCTCACGCGAGCCGGGGACAGGCAACACAGATACGCAGTATTTT
CDR3aa: CASSREPGTGNTDTQYF

d_gene: .
j_gene: TRBJ1-5
abundance: .
v_gene: TRBV6-1
CDR3nt: TGTGCCAGCAGTGAAAGTTTCACAATTAGCAATCAGCCCCAGCATTTT
CDR3aa: CASSESFTISNQPQHF

d_gene: TRBD1
j_gene: TRBJ1-5
abundance: .
v_gene: TRBV9
CDR3nt: TGTGCCAGCAGCGGGGACAGCTTCAATCAGCCCCAGCATTTT
CDR3aa: CASSGDSFNQPQHF

d_gene: .
j_gene: TRBJ2-1
abundance: .
v_gene: TRBV6-5
CDR3nt: TGTGCCAGCAGTCCGCGTGGCGGGGCCGGCAATGAGCAGTTCTTC
CDR3aa: CASSPRGGAGNEQFF

d_gene: TRBD2
j_gene: TRBJ2-3
abundance: few
v_gene: TRBV6-6
CDR3nt: TGTGCCAGCAGTCGACGACTAGCGGGGACCACAGATACGCAGTATTTT
CDR3aa: CASSRRLAGTTDTQYF

d_gene: TRBD1
j_gene: TRBJ1-6
abundance: .
v_gene: TRBV9
CDR3nt: TGTGCCAGCAGCGAGGGGGCGTTTGAATCACCCCTCCACTTT
CDR3aa: CASSEGAFESPLHF

d_gene: .
j_gene: TRBJ1-3
abundance: .
v_gene: TRBV7-9
CDR3nt: TGTGCCAGCAGCTTTGAACGGTACTCTGGAAACACCATATATTTT
CDR3aa: CASSFERYSGNTIYF

d_gene: TRBD2
j_gene: TRBJ2-2
abundance: .
v_gene: TRBV19
CDR3nt: TGTGCCAGTAGTATCCAGCGGGGGATAATGGGGGAGCTGTTTTTT
CDR3aa: CASSIQRGIMGELFF

d_gene: .
j_gene: TRBJ1-4
abundance: few
v_gene: TRBV6-5
CDR3nt: TGTGCCAGCAGCCCAGGGGATTCGGCTAATGAAAAACTGTTTTTT
CDR3aa: CASSPGDSANEKLFF

d_gene: TRBD2
j_gene: TRBJ2-1
abundance: .
v_gene: TRBV3-1/TRBV3-2
CDR3nt: TGTGCCAGCAGCCCCTTAGCGGGGGGGCCGGGTGAGCAGTTCTTC
CDR3aa: CASSPLAGGPGEQFF

d_gene: TRBD1
j_gene: TRBJ1-1
abundance: .
v_gene: TRBV27
CDR3nt: TGTGCCAGCAGTTTATCCTTCGGGTCGAGGGGGCTAGCTTTCTTT
CDR3aa: CASSLSFGSRGLAFF

d_gene: .
j_gene: TRBJ2-7
abundance: .
v_gene: TRBV7-8
CDR3nt: TGTGCCAGCACCCAGGCTGGAGCGGGCAAGTACGAGCAGTACTTC
CDR3aa: CASTQAGAGKYEQYF

d_gene: TRBD1
j_gene: TRBJ1-2
abundance: few
v_gene: TRBV5-1
CDR3nt: TGCGCCAGCAGCTTGGGGACAGGGGTCACGAAGTACACCTTC
CDR3aa: CASSLGTGVTKYTF

d_gene: .
j_gene: TRBJ2-5
abundance: .
v_gene: TRBV5-6
CDR3nt: TGTGCCAGCAGCTCCTTGGGACTCCAAGAGACCCAGTACTTC
CDR3aa: CASSSLGLQETQYF

d_gene: TRBD2
j_gene: TRBJ2-2
abundance: .
v_gene: TRBV18
CDR3nt: TGTGCCAGCTCACCAACTAGCGGCGCGAACACCGGGGAGCTGTTTTTT
CDR3aa: CASSPTSGANTGELFF

d_gene: .
j_gene: TRBJ1-2
abundance: few
v_gene: TRBV12-3/TRBV12-4
CDR3nt: TGTGCCAGCAGCTCGGGACTCTATGGCTACACCTTC
CDR3aa: CASSSGLYGYTF

d_gene: TRBD1
j_gene: TRBJ2-1
abundance: .
v_gene: TRBV10-3
CDR3nt: TGTGCCATCAGTAGGACAGGGGCCAAGAACAATGAGCAGTTCTTC
CDR3aa: CAISRTGAKNNEQFF

d_gene: TRBD1
j_gene: TRBJ1-2
abundance: many
v_gene: TRBV24-1
CDR3nt: TGTGCCACCAGTGATTCCTTACAGGGGGCAGACTATGGCTACACCTTC
CDR3aa: CATSDSLQGADYGYTF

d_gene: .
j_gene: TRBJ1-6
abundance: .
v_gene: TRBV6-5
CDR3nt: TGTGCCAGCAAGAGTGGTACAGGTCTTAATTCACCCCTCCACTTT
CDR3aa: CASKSGTGLNSPLHF

d_gene: TRBD1
j_gene: TRBJ2-7
abundance: .
v_gene: TRBV29-1
CDR3nt: TGCAGCACCTGGGACAGGGGGTCCGAGCAGTACTTC
CDR3aa: CSTWDRGSEQYF

d_gene: .
j_gene: TRBJ2-5
abundance: .
v_gene: TRBV19
CDR3nt: TGTGCCAGTAGTCACGGGGAAGAGACCCAGTACTTC
CDR3aa: CASSHGEETQYF

d_gene: TRBD1
j_gene: TRBJ1-1
abundance: .
v_gene: TRBV2
CDR3nt: TGTGCCAGCACTGCTGGACAGGCAGGGGGGACTGAAGCTTTCTTT
CDR3aa: CASTAGQAGGTEAFF

d_gene: TRBD1
j_gene: TRBJ1-1
abundance: .
v_gene: TRBV14
CDR3nt: TGTGCCAGCAGTCGTAACAGGGCCACAGGGGCTGAAGCTTTCTTT
CDR3aa: CASSRNRATGAEAFF

d_gene: TRBD2
j_gene: TRBJ2-2
abundance: .
v_gene: TRBV7-3
CDR3nt: TGTGCCAGCGGACTCAGAGCGGGGTACACCGGGGAGCTGTTTTTT
CDR3aa: CASGLRAGYTGELFF

d_gene: TRBD2
j_gene: TRBJ2-3
abundance: .
v_gene: TRBV23-1
CDR3nt: TGCGCCAGCAGTCAAACAATATCTAGCGGACACACAGATACGCAGTATTTT
CDR3aa: CASSQTISSGHTDTQYF

d_gene: TRBD1
j_gene: TRBJ1-2
abundance: .
v_gene: TRBV2
CDR3nt: TGTGCCAGCAGTCGAGACAGGGGGGACACCTTC
CDR3aa: CASSRDRGDTF

d_gene: .
j_gene: TRBJ2-3
abundance: .
v_gene: TRBV5-1
CDR3nt: TGCGCCAGCAGCTTGTCGTCTACCGACACAGATACGCAGTATTTT
CDR3aa: CASSLSSTDTDTQYF

d_gene: TRBD2
j_gene: TRBJ2-2
abundance: .
v_gene: TRBV5-1
CDR3nt: TGCGCCAGCAGCTTGGGAGGACTAGCGGGCACCGGGGAGCTGTTTTTT
CDR3aa: CASSLGGLAGTGELFF

d_gene: .
j_gene: TRBJ2-2
abundance: .
v_gene: TRBV9
CDR3nt: TGTGCCAGCAGCGTGTTTAGCGGTCCAGTGACCGGGGAGCTGTTTTTT
CDR3aa: CASSVFSGPVTGELFF

d_gene: .
j_gene: TRBJ1-6
abundance: .
v_gene: TRBV6-6
CDR3nt: TGTGCCAGCAGCCGAGGACAGTCCTTGAGCTCCTATAATTCACCCCTCCACTTT
CDR3aa: CASSRGQSLSSYNSPLHF

d_gene: .
j_gene: TRBJ1-2
abundance: .
v_gene: TRBV30
CDR3nt: TGTGCCTGGAGATTTCATCGGGGATATGGCTACACCTTC
CDR3aa: CAWRFHRGYGYTF

d_gene: .
j_gene: TRBJ2-1
abundance: .
v_gene: TRBV19
CDR3nt: TGTGCCAGTAGTATAGGGGCCCCTCTCAATGAGCAGTTCTTC
CDR3aa: CASSIGAPLNEQFF

d_gene: .
j_gene: TRBJ2-2
abundance: .
v_gene: TRBV9
CDR3nt: TGTGCCAGCAGCCCCGCCTCTCTAGGGGAGCTGTTTTTT
CDR3aa: CASSPASLGELFF

d_gene: .
j_gene: TRBJ2-1
abundance: .
v_gene: TRBV5-1
CDR3nt: TGCGCCAGCAACCAACAGGGTAGCTACAATGAGCAGTTCTTC
CDR3aa: CASNQQGSYNEQFF

d_gene: .
j_gene: TRBJ1-4
abundance: .
v_gene: TRBV18
CDR3nt: TGTGCCAGCTCGGGGCTTTCCGAAAAACTGTTTTTT
CDR3aa: CASSGLSEKLFF

d_gene: TRBD1
j_gene: TRBJ1-2
abundance: .
v_gene: TRBV6-1
CDR3nt: TGTGCCAGCAGTGAAGACAGGGGGCTTGGCTACACCTTC
CDR3aa: CASSEDRGLGYTF

d_gene: .
j_gene: TRBJ2-1
abundance: .
v_gene: TRBV7-6
CDR3nt: TGTGCCAGCAGCCGAGACCAGCGACAGAGACCTTACAATGAGCAGTTCTTC
CDR3aa: CASSRDQRQRPYNEQFF

d_gene: .
j_gene: TRBJ1-1
abundance: .
v_gene: TRBV9
CDR3nt: TGTGCCAGCAGCGAGGGAGGGGGGACCGCTGAAGCTTTCTTT
CDR3aa: CASSEGGGTAEAFF

d_gene: .
j_gene: TRBJ1-4
abundance: once
v_gene: TRBV11-2
CDR3nt: TGTGCCAGCAGCACCCCCCGCGGAGTTGCAACTAATGAAAAACTGTTTTTT
CDR3aa: CASSTPRGVATNEKLFF

d_gene: TRBD1
j_gene: TRBJ1-1
abundance: .
v_gene: TRBV11-1
CDR3nt: TGTGCCAGCAGCTTGGACAGGGAATGGGGCACTGAAGCTTTCTTT
CDR3aa: CASSLDREWGTEAFF

d_gene: .
j_gene: TRBJ1-5
abundance: .
v_gene: TRBV28
CDR3nt: TGTGCCAGCAGTTTTTACAGGGCACTTAGCAATCAGCCCCAGCATTTT
CDR3aa: CASSFYRALSNQPQHF

d_gene: .
j_gene: TRBJ1-6
abundance: .
v_gene: TRBV6-5
CDR3nt: TGTGCCAGCAGTTATCGGGGGGCGTATAATTCACCCCTCCACTTT
CDR3aa: CASSYRGAYNSPLHF

d_gene: .
j_gene: TRBJ1-4
abundance: .
v_gene: TRBV28
CDR3nt: TGTGCCAGCAGTCCCGCGGGGGAAGGTGAAAAACTGTTTTTT
CDR3aa: CASSPAGEGEKLFF

d_gene: TRBD1
j_gene: TRBJ1-6
abundance: .
v_gene: TRBV5-6
CDR3nt: TGTGCCAGCAGCTCCCCGGGACAGGACTCCTATAATTCACCCCTCCACTTT
CDR3aa: CASSSPGQDSYNSPLHF

d_gene: .
j_gene: TRBJ1-6
abundance: few
v_gene: TRBV4-1
CDR3nt: TGCGCCAGCAGCCAAGAGGGGACACGGGGCACACCCCTCCACTTT
CDR3aa: CASSQEGTRGTPLHF

d_gene: TRBD1
j_gene: TRBJ1-4
abundance: .
v_gene: TRBV6-5
CDR3nt: TGTGCCAGCAGTTACTCAGAGGGGGCGGGTGAAAAACTGTTTTTT
CDR3aa: CASSYSEGAGEKLFF

d_gene: .
j_gene: TRBJ1-1
abundance: .
v_gene: TRBV2
CDR3nt: TGTGCCAGCAGTGTGTCCCATAACACTGAAGCTTTCTTT
CDR3aa: CASSVSHNTEAFF

d_gene: TRBD2
j_gene: TRBJ2-1
abundance: .
v_gene: TRBV9
CDR3nt: TGTGCCAGCAGCGCGACTAGCGGGGCCCATTCTTACAATTACAATGAGCAGTTCTTC
CDR3aa: CASSATSGAHSYNYNEQFF

d_gene: .
j_gene: TRBJ1-6
abundance: few
v_gene: TRBV18
CDR3nt: TGTGCCAGCTCACCAGGGCGTCAGGACCTCCACTTT
CDR3aa: CASSPGRQDLHF

d_gene: .
j_gene: TRBJ1-5
abundance: .
v_gene: TRBV12-2
CDR3nt: TGTGCAAGTCGCTTCTTCAGAAGCAATCAGCCCCAGCATTTT
CDR3aa: CASRFFRSNQPQHF

d_gene: TRBD2
j_gene: TRBJ2-1
abundance: .
v_gene: TRBV3-1/TRBV3-2
CDR3nt: TGTGCCAGCAGCCAACCCTGGACTAGCGGGGGGAGACCCTACAATGAGCAGTTCTTC
CDR3aa: CASSQPWTSGGRPYNEQFF